A selection of T cell receptor beta chains follows, all from one sample in a study of blood T cell repertoires in COVID-19. Clones were sequenced by immunoSEQ multiplex PCR, and TCRdb holds only the in-frame ones, with some missing. The sample holds over 250,000 clones, about 89% seen once. Sequencing was done on a sample of peripheral blood. The receptors were sampled from a woman in her 30s with COVID-19, enrolled during active disease. CDR3s include the opening cysteine and the closing phenylalanine or tryptophan. The D gene is left open where the match is weak. Rows give clone size only sometimes, using once, few, many, or a class for an expanded clone.

abundance | j_gene | d_gene | v_gene | CDR3aa | CDR3nt
NA | TRBJ2-7 | NA | TRBV30 | CAWDSFSAYEQYF | TGTGCCTGGGACAGCTTCTCCGCCTACGAGCAGTACTTC
NA | TRBJ1-1 | TRBD1 | TRBV5-5 | CASSPGQGWSTEAFF | TGTGCCAGCAGCCCCGGACAGGGCTGGAGCACTGAAGCTTTCTTT
NA | TRBJ2-2 | NA | TRBV27 | CASSLWGAGANTGELFF | TGTGCCAGCAGTTTATGGGGGGCGGGAGCGAACACCGGGGAGCTGTTTTTT
NA | TRBJ1-6 | TRBD1 | TRBV6-5 | CASRATGQGNSPLHF | TGTGCCAGCAGGGCTACGGGACAGGGAAATTCACCCCTCCACTTT
NA | TRBJ1-1 | NA | TRBV19 | CASIGADRRGEAFF | TGTGCCAGTATAGGCGCAGACCGTCGGGGTGAAGCTTTCTTT
NA | TRBJ2-7 | NA | TRBV6-1 | CASSERRASYEQYF | TGTGCCAGCAGTGAGAGGCGGGCTTCCTACGAGCAGTACTTC
NA | TRBJ2-1 | TRBD2 | TRBV30 | CALNLAGGPHEQFF | TGTGCCTTGAATCTAGCGGGAGGGCCGCATGAGCAGTTCTTC
NA | TRBJ1-2 | NA | TRBV27 | CASSPNHGGAGGYTF | TGTGCCAGCAGTCCAAACCATGGGGGGGCTGGGGGCTACACCTTC
NA | TRBJ2-2 | NA | TRBV14 | CASSRHMNTGELFF | TGTGCCAGCAGTCGACATATGAACACCGGGGAGCTGTTTTTT
few | TRBJ2-7 | TRBD1 | TRBV5-1 | CASSLGTGRYEQYF | TGCGCCAGCAGCCTAGGGACAGGGAGGTACGAGCAGTACTTC
NA | TRBJ2-2 | TRBD2 | TRBV11-2 | CASSGLAGGTGELFF | TGTGCCAGCAGCGGACTAGCGGGAGGCACCGGGGAGCTGTTTTTT
NA | TRBJ2-7 | TRBD2 | TRBV2 | CASSEESGSTYEQYF | TGTGCCAGCAGTGAAGAGAGCGGGAGCACCTACGAGCAGTACTTC
NA | TRBJ1-2 | NA | TRBV15 | CATSRDQQAYGYTF | TGTGCCACCAGCAGAGATCAACAGGCCTATGGCTACACCTTC
NA | TRBJ1-1 | TRBD1 | TRBV27 | CASSRGTGHMNTEAFF | TGTGCCAGCAGTCGCGGGACAGGGCACATGAACACTGAAGCTTTCTTT
NA | TRBJ1-3 | TRBD1 | TRBV30 | CAWSIAGTGGNTIYF | TGTGCCTGGAGCATCGCCGGGACAGGGGGAAACACCATATATTTT
NA | TRBJ1-3 | NA | TRBV19 | CASSMGLSSGNTIYF | TGTGCCAGTAGTATGGGACTTAGCTCTGGAAACACCATATATTTT
NA | TRBJ1-1 | TRBD1 | TRBV12-5 | CASGRTGGHTEAFF | TGTGCTAGTGGTCGGACAGGGGGACACACTGAAGCTTTCTTT
NA | TRBJ2-2 | TRBD2 | TRBV7-9 | CASSRTSGSTGELFF | TGTGCCAGCAGCCGGACTAGCGGTAGCACCGGGGAGCTGTTTTTT
NA | TRBJ2-1 | TRBD1 | TRBV20-1 | CSASRTGYNEQFF | TGCAGTGCTAGTAGGACAGGCTACAATGAGCAGTTCTTC
NA | TRBJ2-7 | NA | TRBV19 | CASSSTGRAHEQYF | TGTGCCAGTAGTTCTACAGGGAGGGCCCACGAGCAGTACTTC
NA | TRBJ1-1 | NA | TRBV5-1 | CASSPREGGNTEAFF | TGCGCCAGCAGCCCCCGGGAAGGGGGAAACACTGAAGCTTTCTTT
NA | TRBJ1-4 | NA | TRBV27 | CASSPNRVTNEKLFF | TGTGCCAGCAGTCCTAACAGGGTAACTAATGAAAAACTGTTTTTT
few | TRBJ2-6 | TRBD2 | TRBV30 | CAWTLAGASGANVLTF | TGTGCCTGGACTCTAGCGGGAGCATCTGGGGCCAACGTCCTGACTTTC
NA | TRBJ2-1 | TRBD2 | TRBV19 | CASSNPSGIYNEQFF | TGTGCCAGTAGTAATCCTAGCGGCATCTACAATGAGCAGTTCTTC
once | TRBJ1-3 | NA | TRBV11-2 | CASSSLQFGGTGNTIYF | TGTGCCAGCAGCTCCCTACAATTCGGGGGAACTGGAAACACCATATATTTT
NA | TRBJ1-3 | NA | TRBV30 | CAWSDVTGGNTIYF | TGTGCCTGGAGTGACGTGACAGGTGGAAACACCATATATTTT
NA | TRBJ1-2 | NA | TRBV28 | CASSLEQGDGYTF | TGTGCCAGCAGTTTAGAACAGGGTGATGGCTACACCTTC
NA | TRBJ2-1 | NA | TRBV12-3/TRBV12-4 | CASSYGYEQFF | TGTGCCAGCAGTTACGGGTATGAGCAGTTCTTC
NA | TRBJ1-1 | NA | TRBV11-2 | CASSKDRNTEAFF | TGTGCCAGCAGCAAGGACAGGAACACTGAAGCTTTCTTT
NA | TRBJ1-5 | TRBD1 | TRBV6-5 | CASSRGQGGQPQHF | TGTGCCAGCAGTAGGGGGCAGGGGGGTCAGCCCCAGCATTTT
few | TRBJ2-2 | TRBD2 | TRBV7-2 | CASSVGTSGRASTGELFF | TGTGCCAGCAGCGTCGGGACTAGCGGGAGGGCCAGCACCGGGGAGCTGTTTTTT
NA | TRBJ2-5 | TRBD1 | TRBV27 | CASSRTGLETQYF | TGTGCCAGCAGCCGGACAGGGCTAGAGACCCAGTACTTC
few | TRBJ2-3 | NA | TRBV7-3 | CASSSEGAGLDFTDTQYF | TGTGCCAGCAGCTCCGAAGGGGCGGGATTAGACTTCACAGATACGCAGTATTTT
NA | TRBJ2-7 | TRBD1 | TRBV30 | CAWMGQALHEQYF | TGTGCCTGGATGGGACAGGCCCTACACGAGCAGTACTTC
NA | TRBJ1-4 | TRBD1 | TRBV28 | CASSFPGQVEEKLFF | TGTGCCAGCAGTTTTCCGGGACAGGTAGAGGAAAAACTGTTTTTT
NA | TRBJ1-1 | TRBD1 | TRBV2 | CASSGDRANTEAFF | TGTGCCAGCAGTGGGGACAGGGCTAACACTGAAGCTTTCTTT
NA | TRBJ1-5 | NA | TRBV28 | CASSLEGIYSNQPQHF | TGTGCCAGCAGTTTGGAGGGGATATATAGCAATCAGCCCCAGCATTTT
once | TRBJ1-5 | TRBD1 | TRBV28 | CASSLSGQGSNQPQHF | TGTGCCAGCAGTTTATCAGGACAGGGCTCCAATCAGCCCCAGCATTTT
once | TRBJ2-2 | NA | TRBV3-1/TRBV3-2 | CASSPIADPRGGELFF | TGTGCCAGCAGCCCCATAGCGGATCCCCGTGGCGGGGAGCTGTTTTTT
NA | TRBJ1-6 | TRBD1 | TRBV7-8 | CASNRQGADALHF | TGTGCCAGCAATCGACAGGGGGCTGACGCCCTCCACTTT
NA | TRBJ2-2 | NA | TRBV5-1 | CASSLEGPSALKRTGELFF | TGCGCCAGCAGCTTGGAGGGCCCTAGCGCGTTAAAAAGGACCGGGGAGCTGTTTTTT
NA | TRBJ2-7 | NA | TRBV27 | CASSLSARGGEQYF | TGTGCCAGCAGTTTATCCGCCCGAGGGGGCGAGCAGTACTTC
NA | TRBJ1-2 | NA | TRBV5-1 | CASSHGTGSGYTF | TGCGCCAGCAGCCACGGGACTGGTTCAGGCTACACCTTC
NA | TRBJ2-7 | TRBD1 | TRBV7-2 | CASSLEGGSWTGAYEQYF | TGTGCCAGCAGCTTAGAAGGGGGCTCTTGGACAGGCGCTTACGAGCAGTACTTC
NA | TRBJ1-5 | NA | TRBV4-1 | CASSQARNQPQHF | TGCGCCAGCAGCCAAGCTCGCAATCAGCCCCAGCATTTT
once | TRBJ1-3 | TRBD1 | TRBV7-9 | CASSLGDSGNTIYF | TGTGCCAGCAGCTTAGGGGACAGCGGAAACACCATATATTTT
NA | TRBJ2-2 | NA | TRBV29-1 | CSVLGTGVPYANTGELFF | TGCAGCGTTCTCGGGACGGGAGTACCTTACGCGAACACCGGGGAGCTGTTTTTT
few | TRBJ2-1 | TRBD2 | TRBV3-1/TRBV3-2 | CASSRLSGRGYNEQFF | TGTGCCAGCAGCCGACTGAGCGGGAGAGGGTACAATGAGCAGTTCTTC
NA | TRBJ2-2 | TRBD2 | TRBV5-6 | CASSFLSGSGELFF | TGTGCCAGCAGCTTCCTAAGCGGGAGCGGGGAGCTGTTTTTT
NA | TRBJ2-7 | TRBD2 | TRBV27 | CASSFTGTSGSVYEQYF | TGTGCCAGCAGTTTCACCGGGACTAGCGGGAGTGTTTACGAGCAGTACTTC
NA | TRBJ2-2 | NA | TRBV27 | CASSVQGGNTGELFF | TGTGCCAGCAGTGTCCAGGGGGGGAACACCGGGGAGCTGTTTTTT
NA | TRBJ2-2 | NA | TRBV28 | CASSFGAGPSSNTGELFF | TGTGCCAGCAGTTTTGGGGCAGGGCCGAGCTCGAACACCGGGGAGCTGTTTTTT
NA | TRBJ1-2 | NA | TRBV28 | CASSLLGINYGYTF | TGTGCCAGCAGTTTACTAGGAATTAACTATGGCTACACCTTC